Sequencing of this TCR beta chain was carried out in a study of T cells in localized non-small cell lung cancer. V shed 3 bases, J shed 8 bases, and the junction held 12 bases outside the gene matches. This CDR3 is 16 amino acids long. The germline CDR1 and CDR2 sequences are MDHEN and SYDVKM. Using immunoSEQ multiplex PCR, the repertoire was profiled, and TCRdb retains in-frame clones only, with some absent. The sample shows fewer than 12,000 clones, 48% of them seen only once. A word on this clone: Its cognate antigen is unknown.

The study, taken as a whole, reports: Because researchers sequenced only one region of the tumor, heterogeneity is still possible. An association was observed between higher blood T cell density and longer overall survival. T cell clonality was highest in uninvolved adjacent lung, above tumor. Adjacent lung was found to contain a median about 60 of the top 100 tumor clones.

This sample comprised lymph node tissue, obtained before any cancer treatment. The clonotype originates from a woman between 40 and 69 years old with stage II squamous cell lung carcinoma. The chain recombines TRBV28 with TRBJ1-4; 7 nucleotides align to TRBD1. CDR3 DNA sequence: TGTGCCAGCAGTTTTTTATACAGGGGAAGGGGGGAAAAACTGTTTTTT. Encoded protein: CASSFLYRGRGEKLFF.